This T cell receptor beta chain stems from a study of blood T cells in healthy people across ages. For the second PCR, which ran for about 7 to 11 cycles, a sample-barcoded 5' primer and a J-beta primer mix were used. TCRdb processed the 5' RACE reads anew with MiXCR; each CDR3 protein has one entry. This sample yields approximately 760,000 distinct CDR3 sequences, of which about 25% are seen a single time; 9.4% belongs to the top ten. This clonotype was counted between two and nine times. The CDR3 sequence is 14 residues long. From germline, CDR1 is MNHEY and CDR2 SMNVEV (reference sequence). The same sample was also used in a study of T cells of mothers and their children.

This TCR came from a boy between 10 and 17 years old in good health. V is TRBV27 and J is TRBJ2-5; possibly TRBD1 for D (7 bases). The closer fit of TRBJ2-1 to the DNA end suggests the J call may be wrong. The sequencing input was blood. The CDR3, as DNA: TGTGCCAGCATTCGGCAGGGGGGATACAATGAGCAGTTCTTC. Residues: CASIRQGGYNEQFF.